The rows below give T cell receptor beta chains drawn from one sample of a study of blood T cells in healthy people across ages. TCRdb reprocessed the 5' RACE reads via MiXCR and lists one record per CDR3 protein. The sample carries fewer than 900,000 distinct CDR3 sequences, approximately 49% recorded once. The source material was blood. The receptors stem from an older woman in good health. CDR3s include the opening cysteine and the closing phenylalanine or tryptophan. D genes are given only for firm matches. The size entry is marked missing in some rows and otherwise reads once, few, many or a size class.

clone_size,d_call,v_call,j_call,cdr3_nt,cdr3_aa
-,-,TRBV6-2/TRBV6-3,TRBJ2-1,TGTGCCAGCAGACCCGGACAGAGGGGGTTCTTC,CASRPGQRGFF
-,TRBD2,TRBV28,TRBJ2-1,TGTGCCAGCAGTTCCTCGACTAGCGTGACATACAATGAGCAGTTCTTC,CASSSSTSVTYNEQFF
-,-,TRBV4-3,TRBJ1-1,TGCGCCAGCAGCCTCACGACAGCCTTAACTGAAGCTTTCTTT,CASSLTTALTEAFF
-,-,TRBV5-1,TRBJ2-3,TGCGCCAGCAGCGCCCGGGGAGGCGGGGAAGGTTACACAGATACGCAGTATTTT,CASSARGGGEGYTDTQYF
-,-,TRBV4-2,TRBJ2-3,TGTGCCAGCAGCCAAGAACCGGGAGAGGAGGATACGCAGTATTTT,CASSQEPGEEDTQYF
few,TRBD1,TRBV4-3,TRBJ2-1,TGCGCCAGCAGCCAAGAGCGGACAGGGACCAATGAGCAGTTCTTC,CASSQERTGTNEQFF
few,TRBD1,TRBV10-3,TRBJ1-1,TGTGCCAGCTCCGGGACAGGGGGCAACACTGAAGCTTTCTTT,CASSGTGGNTEAFF
few,TRBD1,TRBV7-9,TRBJ2-7,TGTGCCAGCAGCTTATGGGGACAGGGTACTTACTACGAGCAGTACTTC,CASSLWGQGTYYEQYF
-,-,TRBV27,TRBJ1-1,TGTGCCAGCAGGGGTTGGGGCACTGAAGCTTTCTTT,CASRGWGTEAFF
few,TRBD1,TRBV20-1,TRBJ2-1,TGCAGTGCTAGAGACCCGAACCGGGACAGGGACAGAGAGCAGTTCTTC,CSARDPNRDRDREQFF